A single sample gave rise to the 26 T cell receptor beta chains below, sequenced in a study of spatial heterogeneity in lung cancer. Stated time point: sample taken at primary tumor resection. Whole RNA obtained from tumor, nontumor lung or frozen PBMC underwent sequencing without sorting. TCRdb reanalysed the 5' RACE reads using MiXCR and keeps one entry per CDR3 protein. The sample shows approximately 11,000 distinct CDR3 sequences, 6.3% of them seen only once. Sequencing was performed on PBMCs, taken at surgery. These receptors were obtained from a male donor with early-stage non-small cell lung cancer.

A note on this clonotype: This beta chain is an off-target read within a library intended for alpha chains, so its frequency means little. The chain carries TRBV7-9 and TRBJ2-1; TRBD2 agrees at 10 bases. Unmatched junction bases numbered 8, after V lost 5 bases and J lost 7 bases. There are 15 residues in the CDR3. From germline, CDR1 is SEHNR and CDR2 FQNEAQ (reference sequence). The CDR3 here is CASSPPAGGPNEQFF. The CDR3, as DNA: TGTGCCAGCAGCCCTCCAGCGGGAGGGCCAAATGAGCAGTTCTTC.

Of note for this clonotype: This beta chain came through as a stray read in a library set up for alpha chains, and its size says little. The chain is built from TRBV6-4 and TRBJ2-3; weak D call: TRBD2 (6 bases). Trimming pared 2 bases from V and 0 bases from J, leaving 9 bases between. CDR3 length: 15 amino acids. Per the germline V gene, CDR1 is MRHNA and CDR2 is SNTAGT. Here the CDR3 DNA reads TGTGCCAGCAGTGACGGGGGGACCAGCACAGATACGCAGTATTTT. It encodes CASSDGGTSTDTQYF.

This clonotype showed up just a few times. The size of this beta chain means little, since it is a stray read in a library made for alpha chains. The chain joins TRBV29-1 to TRBJ2-4; 9 bases fit TRBD1. Germline V gives CDR1 SQVTM, CDR2 ANQGSEA. Losses at the gene ends were 7 bases for V and 7 bases for J; bases not matched to a gene: 5. This CDR3 is 12 amino acids long. CDR3 DNA sequence: TGCAGCGGCCGGGACAGGGTTAACATTCAGTACTTC. Residues: CSGRDRVNIQYF.

As for this clonotype: Found in a library prepared for alpha chains, this beta chain is an off-target read, and its abundance has little meaning. The CDR3: CASSGTGSTDTQYF. The CDR3 bases are TGCGCCAGCTCCGGGACAGGGTCCACAGATACGCAGTATTTT. This chain connects TRBV5-1 to TRBJ2-3; 9 positions agree with TRBD1. V lost 7 bases to trimming and J lost 2 bases; unmatched junction nucleotides: 5. CDR1 and CDR2 from the germline V gene are SGHRS and YFSETQ. The CDR3 is made up of 14 amino acids.

This clonotype occurred many times. For a library built for alpha chains, this beta chain is a stray read; little rests on its size. The CDR3 DNA follows: TGTGCCAGCAGCTTAAGAATCAAGCGGGATGAATACAATGAGCAGTTCTTC. Translated: CASSLRIKRDEYNEQFF. V usage is TRBV11-2 and J usage is TRBJ2-1; TRBD2 aligns across 7 bases. Germline CDR1 reads SGHAT; CDR2 reads FQNNGV. CDR3 length equals 17 residues. With 2 bases clipped from V and 4 bases from J, the junction kept 11 bases outside the gene matches.

This clonotype was picked up many times. This beta chain is an off-target read within a library intended for alpha chains, so its frequency means little. The chain uses TRBV12-3 or TRBV12-4 and TRBJ2-1; 7 bases map to TRBD1. V shed 1 base and J 7 bases; nucleotides not matched to a gene: 4. This CDR3 comprises 14 residues. As DNA, the CDR3 is TGTGCCAGCAGTTTAGGACAGGGTATGAATGAGCAGTTCTTC. Translating gives CASSLGQGMNEQFF.

This clonotype was counted ten times or more. This beta chain represents an off-target read in a library built for alpha chains; its size is of limited meaning. The V gene is TRBV7-9, the J gene TRBJ2-2; 10 positions agree with TRBD2. The germline V gene has CDR1 SEHNR and CDR2 FQNEAQ (reference sequence). The CDR3 has 17 residues. V lost 0 bases to trimming and J lost 7 bases; unmatched junction nucleotides: 8. In DNA, the CDR3 is TGTGCCAGCAGCTTAGCGGAAATAGCGGGAGGAAACGGGGAGCTGTTTTTT. It translates to CASSLAEIAGGNGELFF.

By proportion, this clonotype is medium-sized. This beta chain represents an off-target read in a library built for alpha chains; its size is of limited meaning. The chain joins TRBV5-5 to TRBJ2-3; no clear D. The germline V gene has CDR1 SGHKS and CDR2 YYEKEE (reference sequence). With 4 bases removed from V and 5 bases from J, the gap between germline ends came to 14 bases. This CDR3 contains 14 residues. In DNA form, the CDR3 reads TGTGCCAGCAGCCCCGGCGCAGCGCAAGATACGCAGTATTTT. Its protein is CASSPGAAQDTQYF. The whole variable domain, filled in from reference TRBV5-5 and TRBJ2-3, reads DAGVTQSPTHLIKTRGQQVTLRCSPISGHKSVSWYQQVLGQGPQFIFQYYEKEERGRGNFPDRFSARQFPNYSSELNVNALLLGDSALYLCASSPGAAQDTQYFGPGTRLTVL.

In this sample, this clonotype turned up many times. This beta chain turned up in a library designed for alpha chains; as an off-target read, its abundance says little. The CDR3 nucleotides read TGCGCCAGCAGCTTGGCGGGGGCCTTCCAAGAGACCCAGTACTTC. It yields the protein CASSLAGAFQETQYF. The chain joins TRBV5-1 to TRBJ2-5; perhaps D is TRBD1 or TRBD2 (6 bases each). Trimming took off 0 bases at V and 1 base at J, with 10 bases between the two ends. Germline CDR1 and CDR2: SGHRS and YFSETQ. This CDR3 contains 15 residues.

This clonotype rates as medium-sized. This beta chain is a stray read from a library made for alpha chains; its abundance is not meaningful. The CDR3 protein is CASSPYGAGSTDTQYF. The CDR3 coding sequence is TGTGCCAGTAGTCCCTATGGAGCGGGGAGCACAGATACGCAGTATTTT. The rearrangement uses TRBV19 and TRBJ2-3; 7 nucleotides agree with TRBD2. The CDR3 length is 16 residues. With 5 bases clipped from V and 0 bases from J, the junction kept 8 bases outside the gene matches. Per the germline V gene, CDR1 is LNHDA and CDR2 is SQIVND (reference sequence).

This clonotype was counted ten times or more. The library was designed around alpha chains, so this beta chain is a stray read whose abundance carries little weight. This sequence joins TRBV7-2 and TRBJ2-2; no firm D call. Germline V gives CDR1 SGHTA, CDR2 FQGNSA. This CDR3 contains 13 residues. V lost 3 bases to trimming and J lost 0 bases, with 2 bases between them. The CDR3 DNA follows: TGTGCCAGCAGCTTCGCGAACACCGGGGAGCTGTTTTTT. As protein: CASSFANTGELFF.

This clonotype was seen only a few times. Because the library targeted alpha chains, this beta chain is an off-target read whose size means little. The chain uses TRBV12-3 or TRBV12-4 and TRBJ2-2, with D unresolved. The length of the CDR3 is 14 residues. V was clipped by 6 bases and J by 1 base, with 9 bases between them. For the CDR3, the DNA is TGTGCCAGCAGAGATGGAATGAACACCGGGGAGCTGTTTTTT. Translating it yields CASRDGMNTGELFF.

There are a few counts of this clonotype. Being off target in a library aimed at alpha chains, this beta chain has a size of little meaning. V and J are TRBV18 and TRBJ1-1, with 12 bases aligning to TRBD1. Germline CDR1 is KGHSH and CDR2 is LQKENI. The CDR3 runs to 15 residues. The J segment lost 5 bases and the V segment lost 6 bases, leaving 7 bases of the junction unmatched. The CDR3 nucleotides are TGTGCCAGCTCCCCGGGACAGGGGGCGCGGACTGAAGCTTTCTTT. This encodes CASSPGQGARTEAFF.

This clonotype was recorded at least ten times. Because the library targeted alpha chains, this beta chain is an off-target read whose size means little. V usage is TRBV6-2 or TRBV6-3 and J usage is TRBJ2-7; TRBD1 or TRBD2 may be the D gene (5 bases each). The length of the CDR3 is 15 residues. In germline, CDR1 is MNHEY, CDR2 SVGEGT. V was clipped by 0 bases and J by 2 bases, with 11 bases between them. The CDR3 DNA is TGTGCCAGCAGTTACTCGGGGACCGAAGCCTACGAGCAGTACTTC. Amino acids: CASSYSGTEAYEQYF.

Details on this clonotype: This beta chain turned up in a library designed for alpha chains; as an off-target read, its abundance says little. The J gene is TRBJ2-2, the V gene TRBV6-1, with D unresolved. From germline, CDR1 is MNHNS and CDR2 SASEGT. Trimming took 4 bases from V and 4 from J, leaving 10 bases between them. This CDR3 spans 14 amino acids. The CDR3 protein is CASSVNMGTGELFF. The CDR3 DNA is TGTGCCAGCAGTGTAAACATGGGCACCGGGGAGCTGTTTTTT.

This clonotype was seen more than once but under ten times. Found in a library prepared for alpha chains, this beta chain is an off-target read, and its abundance has little meaning. This chain links TRBV10-3 with TRBJ2-5, with 9 bases matching TRBD2. Germline CDR1 ENHRY, CDR2 SYGVKD. The CDR3 contains 16 residues. The junction had 10 bases not matched to a gene; V was cut back by 3 bases and J by 5 bases. The CDR3 protein is CAISDSGGRAAETQYF. The DNA for the CDR3 is TGTGCCATCAGTGATTCAGGCGGGAGGGCCGCTGAGACCCAGTACTTC.

This clonotype occurred many times. The size of this beta chain means little, since it is a stray read in a library made for alpha chains. The rearrangement uses TRBV5-1 and TRBJ2-5; perhaps TRBD2 as D (6 bases). CDR1 is SGHRS, CDR2 YFSETQ, per germline. This CDR3 comprises 15 residues. Trimming stripped 3 bases from V and 1 base from J, with 13 bases between. CDR3 sequence (DNA): TGCGCCAGCAGCTGGGGAGGCCTTTTCCAAGAGACCCAGTACTTC. Its protein product is CASSWGGLFQETQYF.

A few counts support this clonotype. In a library made to pick up alpha chains, this beta chain is a stray read with a size that means little. J is TRBJ1-6 and V is TRBV7-8, with D possibly matching TRBD1 (6 bases). The CDR3 is made up of 14 amino acids. The V gene's germline CDR1 is SGHVS and CDR2 FQNEAQ. V lost 4 bases, J lost 7 bases, and 11 bases lay in between. CDR3 residues: CASSSGTLNSPLHF. CDR3 bases: TGTGCCAGCAGCTCCGGGACACTCAATTCACCCCTCCACTTT.

This clonotype rates as medium-sized. Being off target in a library aimed at alpha chains, this beta chain has a size of little meaning. The V gene is TRBV5-1, the J gene TRBJ2-3; 8 bases are a match to TRBD1. The CDR3 is made up of 14 amino acids. Losses at the gene ends were 7 bases for V and 1 base for J; bases not matched to a gene: 5. Germline CDR1 reads SGHRS; CDR2 reads YFSETQ. In nucleotides, the CDR3 is TGCGCCAGCTTGTCGACAGGGGGCACAGATACGCAGTATTTT. It encodes CASLSTGGTDTQYF.

Many counts were recorded for this clonotype. This beta chain is an unintended read in a library built for alpha chains; its size means little. This chain links TRBV6-5 with TRBJ2-5; possible D gene TRBD2, 6 bases. The V end was cut by 5 bases, the J end by 4 bases, with 17 bases between. In germline, CDR1 is MNHEY, CDR2 SVGAGI. The CDR3 spans 15 residues. In DNA form, the CDR3 reads TGTGCCAGCAGTCTTGGGGGAGGTTATCTAGAGACCCAGTACTTC. Its translation is CASSLGGGYLETQYF.

This clonotype was counted ten times or more. One end of the junction is discordant with germline, which a read error may explain. The library was built for alpha chains, so this beta chain is an off-target read and its size means little. The chain joins TRBV5-1 to TRBJ2-5; 7 nucleotides align to TRBD2. The CDR3 covers 14 residues. The germline gives CDR1 SGHRS, CDR2 YFSETQ. Written as DNA, the CDR3 is TGCACCAGCAGTCGGAGCGGGGTCCAAGAGACCCAGTACTTC. It translates to CTSSRSGVQETQYF.

This clonotype was detected a few times. This beta chain came through as a stray read in a library set up for alpha chains, and its size says little. The chain joins TRBV7-9 to TRBJ2-7; D not certain. The V end lost 8 bases, the J end lost 3 bases, and 8 bases lay between the germline ends. The CDR3 has 11 amino acids. CDR1 SEHNR and CDR2 FQNEAQ come from the germline V gene (reference sequence). CDR3 coding DNA: TGTGCCAGCGGGCGGATCTACGAGCAGTACTTC. This sequence encodes CASGRIYEQYF.

This clonotype is categorized as medium-sized. This beta chain represents an off-target read in a library built for alpha chains; its size is of limited meaning. The J gene is TRBJ2-5, the V gene TRBV29-1; TRBD1 matches at 7 bases. The V gene end was trimmed by 7 bases and the J gene end by 2 bases; junction bases not matched to a gene: 10. Per germline, CDR1 SQVTM and CDR2 ANQGSEA. The CDR3 extends over 14 amino acids. The CDR3 DNA follows: TGCAGCGCCGACGGGACAGCGTCTCAAGAGACCCAGTACTTC. Its protein product is CSADGTASQETQYF.

The sample holds many counts of this clonotype. A library prepared for alpha chains yielded this beta chain as an off-target read; its size is of little meaning. The genes are TRBV7-9 and TRBJ2-2; D might be TRBD2 (5 bases). The CDR3 covers 14 residues. Germline V gene lookup returns CDR1 SEHNR and CDR2 FQNEAQ (reference sequence). V was clipped by 4 bases and J by 5 bases, with 11 bases between them. This chain's CDR3 is CASSSEGWTGELFF. Here the CDR3 DNA reads TGTGCCAGCAGCTCTGAGGGATGGACCGGGGAGCTGTTTTTT.

This clonotype has just a few counts. In a library made to pick up alpha chains, this beta chain is a stray read with a size that means little. The J gene is TRBJ1-5, the V gene TRBV6-2 or TRBV6-3; 7 nucleotides agree with TRBD1. CDR1 MNHEY and CDR2 SVGEGT come from the germline V gene. Germline trimming cut 7 bases from V and 5 bases from J; bases unmatched to any gene: 11. CDR3 length: 15 residues. The CDR3: CASTPRRDSYQPQHF. CDR3 nucleotide sequence: TGTGCCAGCACCCCTCGCCGGGACAGCTATCAGCCCCAGCATTTT.

The sample holds many counts of this clonotype. A library prepared for alpha chains yielded this beta chain as an off-target read; its size is of little meaning. V is TRBV7-3 and J is TRBJ2-2; D uncertain. Germline CDR1 reads SGHTA; CDR2 reads FQGTGA. V lost 0 bases and J 8 bases, leaving 7 bases between the germline ends. The length of the CDR3 is 13 residues. CDR3 sequence reads: CASSLTLSGELFF. CDR3 in DNA: TGTGCCAGCAGCTTAACGTTGTCAGGGGAGCTGTTTTTT.